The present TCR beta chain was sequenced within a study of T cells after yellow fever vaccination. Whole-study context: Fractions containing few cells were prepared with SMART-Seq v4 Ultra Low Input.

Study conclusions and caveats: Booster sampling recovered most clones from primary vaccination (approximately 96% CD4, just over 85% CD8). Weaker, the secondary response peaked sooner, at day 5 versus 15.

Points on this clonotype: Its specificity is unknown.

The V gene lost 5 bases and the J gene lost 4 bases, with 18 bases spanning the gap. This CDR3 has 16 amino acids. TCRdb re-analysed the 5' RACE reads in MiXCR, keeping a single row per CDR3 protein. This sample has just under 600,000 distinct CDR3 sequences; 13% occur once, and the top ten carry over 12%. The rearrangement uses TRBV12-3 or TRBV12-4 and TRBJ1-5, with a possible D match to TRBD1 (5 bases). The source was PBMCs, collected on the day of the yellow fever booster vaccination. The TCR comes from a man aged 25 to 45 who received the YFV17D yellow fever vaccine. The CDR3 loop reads CASSLDRTRTNQPQHF. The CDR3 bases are TGTGCCAGCAGTCTAGATCGGACAAGGACTAATCAGCCCCAGCATTTT.